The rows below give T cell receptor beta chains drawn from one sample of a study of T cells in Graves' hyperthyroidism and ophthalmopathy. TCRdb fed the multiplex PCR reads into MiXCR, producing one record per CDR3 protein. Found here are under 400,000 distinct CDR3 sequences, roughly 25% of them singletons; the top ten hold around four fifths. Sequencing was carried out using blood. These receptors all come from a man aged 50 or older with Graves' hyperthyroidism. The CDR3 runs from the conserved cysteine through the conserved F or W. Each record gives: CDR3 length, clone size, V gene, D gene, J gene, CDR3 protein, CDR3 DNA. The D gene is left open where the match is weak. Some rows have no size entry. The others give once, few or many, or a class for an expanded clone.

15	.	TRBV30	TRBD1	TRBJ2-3	CAWSPTGAVTDTQYF	TGTGCCTGGAGTCCGACAGGGGCCGTCACAGATACGCAGTATTTT
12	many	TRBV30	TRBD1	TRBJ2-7	CAWSRQGREQYF	TGTGCCTGGAGTCGACAGGGAAGAGAGCAGTACTTC
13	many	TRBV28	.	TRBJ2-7	CASSGQRNYEQYF	TGTGCCAGCAGCGGACAGAGAAACTACGAGCAGTACTTC
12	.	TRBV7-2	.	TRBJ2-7	CASGLGAYEQYF	TGTGCCAGCGGCTTAGGGGCCTACGAGCAGTACTTC
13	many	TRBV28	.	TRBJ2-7	CASRARLVYEQYF	TGTGCCAGCAGGGCCCGTTTGGTCTACGAGCAGTACTTC
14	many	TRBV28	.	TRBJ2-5	CASSSGTVEETQYF	TGTGCCAGCAGTTCCGGGACCGTTGAGGAGACCCAGTACTTC
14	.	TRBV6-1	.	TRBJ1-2	CASSSDSLSYGYTF	TGTGCCAGCAGCTCGGACAGTCTCTCCTATGGCTACACCTTC
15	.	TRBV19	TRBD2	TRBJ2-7	CASSILLAGAYEQYF	TGTGCCAGTAGTATATTACTAGCGGGAGCCTACGAGCAGTACTTC
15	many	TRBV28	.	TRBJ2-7	CASSARLTSSREQYF	TGTGCCAGCAGTGCCCGGCTCACTAGCTCCCGCGAGCAGTACTTC
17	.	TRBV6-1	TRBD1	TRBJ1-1	CASIPLGTGIMNTEAFF	TGTGCCAGCATCCCCCTCGGGACAGGGATAATGAACACTGAAGCTTTCTTT
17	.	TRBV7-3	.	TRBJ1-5	CASSNAIQGNSNQPQHF	TGTGCCAGCAGCAACGCAATACAGGGAAATAGCAATCAGCCCCAGCATTTT
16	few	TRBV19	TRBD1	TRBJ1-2	CASTPDRGYVNYGYTF	TGTGCCAGTACCCCGGACAGGGGGTATGTTAACTATGGCTACACCTTC
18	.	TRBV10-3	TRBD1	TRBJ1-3	CAISDRLGQGLSGNTIYF	TGTGCCATCAGTGATCGTTTGGGACAGGGCCTCTCTGGAAACACCATATATTTT
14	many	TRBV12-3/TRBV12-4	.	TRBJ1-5	CASSPRYSNQPQHF	TGTGCCAGCAGCCCTAGATATAGCAATCAGCCCCAGCATTTT
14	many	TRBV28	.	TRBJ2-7	CASSVGGQTYEQYF	TGTGCCAGCAGTGTCGGGGGACAGACCTACGAGCAGTACTTC